This passage covers 11 T cell receptor beta chains from one sample sequenced in a study of beta chain features in type 1 diabetes. General observations from the study: Patients with Type 1 diabetes showed moderately but significantly shorter TCRB CDR3s in all four CD4+ subsets.

These receptors are not linked to any known antigen. As every portion of the isolated RNA was reverse transcribed, the sequencing read expressed TCRB transcripts. TCRdb's copy holds only in-frame clones and misses some; the assay was immunoSEQ multiplex PCR. The repertoire holds hundreds of thousands of clones, with around 15% as singletons. Sequences were obtained from naive CD4+ T cells from blood. The receptor source for this set is a young man with type 1 diabetes.

This clone was recorded once. The chain is built from TRBV6-5 and TRBJ2-5, with D possibly being TRBD2 (6 bases). The germline CDR1 and CDR2 sequences are MNHEY and SVGAGI. V was clipped by 7 bases and J by 1 base, with 16 bases between them. CDR3 length: 15 residues. The DNA of the CDR3 is TGTGCCAGCAAGAGGCAGCGGGTGGTCCAAGAGACCCAGTACTTC. Translated, it gives CASKRQRVVQETQYF.

The sample holds a few counts of this clone. The gene calls are TRBV27 and TRBJ2-1, with 8 positions matching TRBD1. The V gene's germline CDR1 is MNHEY and CDR2 SMNVEV (reference sequence). The CDR3 extends over 15 amino acids. V lost 3 bases to trimming and J lost 4 bases; unmatched junction nucleotides: 5. The CDR3, as DNA: TGTGCCAGCAGTTTCGGTCAGGGGGCTTACAATGAGCAGTTCTTC. Translated, it gives CASSFGQGAYNEQFF.

The chain joins TRBV18 to TRBJ2-1, with TRBD1 matching 7 bases. This CDR3 contains 15 residues. The germline CDR1 and CDR2 sequences are KGHSH and LQKENI. With V trimmed by 2 bases and J by 2 bases, 3 bases remained unmatched. CDR3 DNA: TGTGCCAGCTCACCAGGACAGGTCCCCTACAATGAGCAGTTCTTC. Translating gives CASSPGQVPYNEQFF.

V is TRBV7-9 and J is TRBJ2-5; the D is unclear. The CDR3 covers 15 residues. Germline lookup yields CDR1 SEHNR and CDR2 FQNEAQ (reference sequence). Trimming removed 1 base at V and 3 bases at J, with 12 bases between. This chain's CDR3 is CASSLGRTSEETQYF. DNA of the CDR3: TGTGCCAGCAGCTTAGGTAGGACGTCTGAAGAGACCCAGTACTTC.

Of note for this clone: The DNA is left out, because the CDR3 cannot be placed on it with certainty; the CDR3 is given as TCRdb lists it. The chain combines TRBV21-1 with TRBJ2-7; whether TRBD1, the table's D call, matches the DNA was not checked. TRBV21-1 is described as a pseudogene. The CDR3 has 14 amino acids, counting both end residues. The CDR3 sequence: CASSVGQGAYEQYF.

In DNA, the CDR3 is TGTGCCAGCAGTGTGGGGATTGAACCCACTGAAGCTTTCTTT. It translates to CASSVGIEPTEAFF. The chain employs TRBV6-1 and TRBJ1-1, with no clear D. This CDR3 is built from 14 residues. Germline loops: CDR1 MNHNS, CDR2 SASEGT. V lost 4 bases and J 4 bases, leaving 13 bases between the germline ends.

This clone was counted between two and nine times. CDR3 sequence: CASSLVHGNTGELFF. The CDR3, as DNA: TGTGCCAGCAGCTTAGTCCACGGAAACACCGGGGAGCTGTTTTTT. V usage is TRBV7-2 and J usage is TRBJ2-2; D remains ambiguous. The V end lost 1 base, the J end lost 2 bases, and 8 bases lay between the germline ends. The CDR3 sequence is 15 residues long. Germline values: CDR1 SGHTA, CDR2 FQGNSA. Based on the CDR3 plus reference TRBV7-2 and TRBJ2-2, the full variable domain is GAGVSQSPSNKVTEKGKDVELRCDPISGHTALYWYRQSLGQGLEFLIYFQGNSAPDKSGLPSDRFSAERTGGSVSTLTIQRTQQEDSAVYLCASSLVHGNTGELFFGEGSRLTVL.

The rearrangement joins TRBV5-1 to TRBJ2-6; 10 nucleotides agree with TRBD1. Germline V gene data show CDR1 as SGHRS and CDR2 as YFSETQ. CDR3 length equals 16 residues. V was pared by 1 base and J by 4 bases, with 2 bases of the junction left unmatched. CDR3 protein: CASSLRQGAGANVLTF. The CDR3 DNA is TGCGCCAGCAGCTTGAGACAGGGGGCCGGGGCCAACGTCCTGACTTTC.

This rearrangement joins TRBV18 to TRBJ2-7, with unresolved D. V dropped 2 bases and J dropped 5 bases, with 13 bases sitting between them. Germline lookup yields CDR1 KGHSH and CDR2 LQKENI. This CDR3 has 14 amino acids. DNA of the CDR3: TGTGCCAGCTCACCAGTTTATTCCCGGCACGAGCAGTACTTC. Its protein product is CASSPVYSRHEQYF. The full variable domain, in which reference TRBV18 and TRBJ2-7 provide the parts outside the CDR3, is NAGVMQNPRHLVRRRGQEARLRCSPMKGHSHVYWYRQLPEEGLKFMVYLQKENIIDESGMPKERFSAEFPKEGPSILRIQQVVRGDSAAYFCASSPVYSRHEQYFGPGTRLTVT.

There are a few counts of this clone. The rearrangement uses TRBV4-1 and TRBJ2-7, with 8 positions matching TRBD1. There are 13 residues in the CDR3. Per the germline V gene, CDR1 is MGHRA and CDR2 is YSYEKL. Germline trimming cut 11 bases from V and 1 base from J; bases unmatched to any gene: 7. The CDR3 nucleotides read TGCGCCTCCCGTGACAGGGGATCCTACGAGCAGTACTTC. This encodes CASRDRGSYEQYF.

The chain is built from TRBV5-1 and TRBJ2-3, with D possibly matching TRBD2 (5 bases). V dropped 0 bases and J dropped 6 bases, with 11 bases sitting between them. Germline values: CDR1 SGHRS, CDR2 YFSETQ. This CDR3 is 14 amino acids long. The CDR3 region has the DNA TGCGCCAGCAGCTTGGGGCACGGCGGGGATACGCAGTATTTT. Amino acids: CASSLGHGGDTQYF.